This T cell receptor (beta chain) stems from a study of blood T cell repertoires in COVID-19. Study-wide context: T cells, B-cell-depleted T cells, or PBMCs provided the cDNA or gDNA that served as material.

Germline V CDR1 and CDR2: SGHKS, YYEKEE (reference sequence). CDR3 length: 16 amino acids. V lost 0 bases, J lost 1 base, and 11 bases lay in between. This table comes from immunoSEQ multiplex PCR, and its TCRdb copy is limited to in-frame clones, with some not included. The table lists some 50,000 clones, around 85% of them singletons, with approximately 15% in the top ten. The rearrangement uses TRBV5-5 and TRBJ1-3; D ambiguous. This clonotype was obtained from a human donor in a cohort sampled during active COVID-19. The specimen was peripheral blood. In DNA, the CDR3 is TGTGCCAGCAGCTTGGCAAAGGGAGGATCTGGAAACACCATATATTTT. It encodes CASSLAKGGSGNTIYF. Looking up the rest from reference TRBV5-5 and TRBJ1-3 gives the full variable domain: DAGVTQSPTHLIKTRGQQVTLRCSPISGHKSVSWYQQVLGQGPQFIFQYYEKEERGRGNFPDRFSARQFPNYSSELNVNALLLGDSALYLCASSLAKGGSGNTIYFGEGSWLTVV.